This T cell receptor (beta chain) derives from a study of response to subunit inactivated influenza vaccine. Study-level results: Authors suggested seasonal influenza vaccinations each recruit few new T cells.

V dropped 8 bases and J dropped 8; count of bases not matched to a gene: 15. Germline CDR1 and CDR2: WSHSY and SAAADI. The CDR3 loop spans 16 amino acids. Via MiXCR, TCRdb re-called the RT-PCR reads, giving one row per CDR3 protein. The data contain 430,000 or so distinct CDR3 sequences, approximately 11% of them singletons. Worth noting for this clonotype: Antigen specificity is unknown.

The input for sequencing was PBMCs from blood, taken roughly 46 days after vaccination. This receptor was identified in a man aged 50 to 60 who received an inactivated influenza vaccine. The chain uses TRBV10-2 and TRBJ1-4; 9 bases map to TRBD1. CDR3 protein: CASGPWTGADEEKLFF. The CDR3 DNA sequence: TGCGCCAGCGGACCGTGGACAGGGGCGGATGAAGAAAAACTGTTTTTT.